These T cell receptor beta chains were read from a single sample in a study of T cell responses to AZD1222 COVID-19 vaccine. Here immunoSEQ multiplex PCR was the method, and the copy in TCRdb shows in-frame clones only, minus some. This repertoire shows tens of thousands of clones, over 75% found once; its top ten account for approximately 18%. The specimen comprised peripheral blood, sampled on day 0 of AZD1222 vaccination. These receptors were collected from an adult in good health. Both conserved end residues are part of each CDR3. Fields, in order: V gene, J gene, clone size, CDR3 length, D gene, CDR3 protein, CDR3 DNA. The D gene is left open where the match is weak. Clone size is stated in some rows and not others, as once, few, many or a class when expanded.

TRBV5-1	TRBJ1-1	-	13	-	CASSVSGVNEAFF	TGCGCCAGCAGCGTCTCGGGCGTGAATGAAGCTTTCTTT
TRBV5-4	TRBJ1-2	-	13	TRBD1	CASSLSRGDGYTF	TGTGCCAGCAGCTTGAGCAGGGGGGATGGCTACACCTTC
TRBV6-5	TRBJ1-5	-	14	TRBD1	CASDTGGVIWPQHF	TGTGCCAGCGATACAGGGGGCGTCATTTGGCCCCAGCATTTT
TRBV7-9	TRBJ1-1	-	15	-	CASSPRPSGDTEAFF	TGTGCCAGCAGCCCAAGGCCCTCAGGGGACACTGAAGCTTTCTTT
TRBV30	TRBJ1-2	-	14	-	CAWSVRGGQTGYTF	TGTGCCTGGAGTGTACGGGGCGGACAGACAGGCTACACCTTC
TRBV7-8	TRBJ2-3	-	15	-	CASRGRRGPTDTQYF	TGTGCCAGCAGGGGAAGGCGGGGACCGACAGATACGCAGTATTTT
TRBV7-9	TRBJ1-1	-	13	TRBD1	CASSPDRGPEAFF	TGTGCCAGCAGCCCGGACAGGGGGCCTGAAGCTTTCTTT
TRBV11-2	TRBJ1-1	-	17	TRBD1	CASSFSGIQGATTEAFF	TGTGCCAGCAGCTTCTCGGGAATACAGGGGGCGACCACTGAAGCTTTCTTT
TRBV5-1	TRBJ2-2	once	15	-	CASSLMTANTGELFF	TGCGCCAGCAGCCTAATGACAGCTAACACCGGGGAGCTGTTTTTT
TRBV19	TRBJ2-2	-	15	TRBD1	CASGTGGSNTGELFF	TGTGCCAGCGGGACAGGGGGATCGAACACCGGGGAGCTGTTTTTT
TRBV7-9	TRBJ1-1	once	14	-	CASSKGTPNTEAFF	TGTGCCAGCAGCAAAGGGACACCGAACACTGAAGCTTTCTTT
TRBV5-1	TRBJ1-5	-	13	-	CASSWGIGQPQHF	TGCGCCAGCAGCTGGGGCATAGGACAGCCCCAGCATTTT
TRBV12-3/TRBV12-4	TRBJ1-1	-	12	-	CARSSRTAEAFF	TGTGCCAGATCGTCCCGGACAGCTGAAGCTTTCTTT
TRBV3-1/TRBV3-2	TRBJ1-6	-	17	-	CASSQDGGGNYNSPLHF	TGTGCCAGCAGCCAAGATGGTGGGGGCAATTATAATTCACCCCTCCACTTT
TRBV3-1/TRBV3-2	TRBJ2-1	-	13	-	CASSPPGVNEQFF	TGTGCCAGCAGCCCCCCGGGGGTTAATGAGCAGTTCTTC
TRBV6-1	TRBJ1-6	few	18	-	CASSEWGRGGSYNSPLHF	TGTGCCAGCAGTGAATGGGGTAGGGGGGGCTCCTATAATTCACCCCTCCACTTT
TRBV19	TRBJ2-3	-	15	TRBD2	CASSLQRGLADTQYF	TGTGCCAGTAGCCTCCAGCGGGGGTTGGCAGATACGCAGTATTTT
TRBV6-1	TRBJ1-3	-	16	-	CASSEDRIPSGNTIYF	TGTGCCAGCAGTGAAGACCGGATTCCCTCTGGAAACACCATATATTTT
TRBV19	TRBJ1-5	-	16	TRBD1	CASSIHQGDSNQPQHF	TGTGCCAGTAGTATCCACCAGGGGGATAGCAATCAGCCCCAGCATTTT
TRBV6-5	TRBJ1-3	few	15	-	CASSYEANSGNTIYF	TGTGCCAGCAGTTATGAGGCCAACTCTGGAAACACCATATATTTT
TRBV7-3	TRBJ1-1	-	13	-	CASSPHDGTEAFF	TGTGCCAGCAGCCCCCACGACGGCACTGAAGCTTTCTTT
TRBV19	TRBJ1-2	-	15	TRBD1	CASSTGTGYSYGYTF	TGTGCCAGTAGTACGGGGACAGGTTATTCCTATGGCTACACCTTC
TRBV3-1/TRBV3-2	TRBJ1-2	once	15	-	CASSHSQRGGAGYTF	TGTGCCAGCAGCCACTCCCAGCGGGGCGGTGCTGGCTACACCTTC
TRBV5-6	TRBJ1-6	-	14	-	CASSLEQGISPLHF	TGTGCCAGCAGCTTGGAACAAGGGATTTCACCCCTCCACTTT
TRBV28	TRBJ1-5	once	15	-	CASSPQTAGGQPQHF	TGTGCCAGCAGTCCTCAGACGGCGGGGGGACAGCCCCAGCATTTT
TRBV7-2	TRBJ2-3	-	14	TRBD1	CASSRTGAGDTQYF	TGTGCCAGCAGCCGGACAGGGGCGGGGGATACGCAGTATTTT
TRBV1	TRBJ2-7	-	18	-	CTSSPASRPKLLNYEQYF	TGCACCAGCAGCCCGGCGTCGAGACCAAAGCTTTTAAACTACGAGCAGTACTTC
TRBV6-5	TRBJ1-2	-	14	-	CASSYSNTVIGYTF	TGTGCCAGCAGTTACTCGAATACGGTTATTGGCTACACCTTC
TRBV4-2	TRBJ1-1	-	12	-	CASSQENTEAFF	TGTGCCAGCAGCCAAGAAAACACTGAAGCTTTCTTT